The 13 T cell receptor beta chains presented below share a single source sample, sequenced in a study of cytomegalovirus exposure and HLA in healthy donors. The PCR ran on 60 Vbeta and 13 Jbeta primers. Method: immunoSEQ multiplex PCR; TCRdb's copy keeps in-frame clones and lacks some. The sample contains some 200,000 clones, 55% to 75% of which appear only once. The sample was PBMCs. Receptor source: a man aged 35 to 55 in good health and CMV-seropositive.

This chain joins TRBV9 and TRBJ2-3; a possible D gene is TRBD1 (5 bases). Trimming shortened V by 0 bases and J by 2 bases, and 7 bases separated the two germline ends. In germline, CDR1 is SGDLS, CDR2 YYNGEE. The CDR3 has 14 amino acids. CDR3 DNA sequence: TGTGCCAGCAGCGTAGAGGGGCTCACAGATACGCAGTATTTT. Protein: CASSVEGLTDTQYF.

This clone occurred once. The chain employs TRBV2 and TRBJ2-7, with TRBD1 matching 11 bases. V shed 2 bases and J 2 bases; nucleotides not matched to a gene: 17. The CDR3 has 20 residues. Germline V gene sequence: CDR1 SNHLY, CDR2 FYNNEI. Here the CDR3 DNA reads TGTGCCAGCAGTGAAAGTCGGGGACAGGGGGTTCTAAGTCGGGCCTACGAGCAGTACTTC. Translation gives CASSESRGQGVLSRAYEQYF.

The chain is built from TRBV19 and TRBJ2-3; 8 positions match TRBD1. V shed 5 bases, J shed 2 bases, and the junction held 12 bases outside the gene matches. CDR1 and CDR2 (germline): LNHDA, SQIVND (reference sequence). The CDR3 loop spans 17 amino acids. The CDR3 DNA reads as TGTGCCAGTAGTCTCGGGACAGGCCGAGGGGCCACAGATACGCAGTATTTT. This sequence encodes CASSLGTGRGATDTQYF.

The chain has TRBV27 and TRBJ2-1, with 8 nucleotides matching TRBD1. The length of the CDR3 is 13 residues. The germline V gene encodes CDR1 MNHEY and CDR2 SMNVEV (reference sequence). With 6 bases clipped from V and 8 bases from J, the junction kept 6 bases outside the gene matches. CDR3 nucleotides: TGTGCCAGCAGGACAGGGGAGATCGATGAGCAGTTCTTC. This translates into CASRTGEIDEQFF.

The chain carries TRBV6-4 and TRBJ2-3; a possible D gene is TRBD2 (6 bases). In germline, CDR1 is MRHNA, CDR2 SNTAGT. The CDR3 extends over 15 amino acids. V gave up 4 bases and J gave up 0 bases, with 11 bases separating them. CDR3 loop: CASSANGGSTDTQYF. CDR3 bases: TGTGCCAGCAGTGCTAACGGGGGTAGCACAGATACGCAGTATTTT.

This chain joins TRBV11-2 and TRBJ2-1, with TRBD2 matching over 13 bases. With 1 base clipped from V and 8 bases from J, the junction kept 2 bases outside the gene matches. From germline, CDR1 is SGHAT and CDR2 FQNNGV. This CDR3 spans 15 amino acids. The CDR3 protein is CASSLGTSGGHEQFF. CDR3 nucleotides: TGTGCCAGCAGCTTAGGGACTAGCGGGGGCCATGAGCAGTTCTTC.

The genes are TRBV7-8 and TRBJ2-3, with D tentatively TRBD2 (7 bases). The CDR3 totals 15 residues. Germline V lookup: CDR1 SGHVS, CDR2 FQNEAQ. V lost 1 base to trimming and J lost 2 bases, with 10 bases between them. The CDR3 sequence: CASSLVGGPTDTQYF. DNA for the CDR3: TGTGCCAGCAGCTTAGTGGGGGGGCCCACAGATACGCAGTATTTT.

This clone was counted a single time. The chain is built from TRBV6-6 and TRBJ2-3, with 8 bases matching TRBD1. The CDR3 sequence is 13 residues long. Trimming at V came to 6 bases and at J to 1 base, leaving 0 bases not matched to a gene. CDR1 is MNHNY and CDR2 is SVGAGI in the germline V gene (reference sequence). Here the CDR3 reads CASRTGGTDTQYF. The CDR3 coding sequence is TGTGCCAGCAGGACAGGGGGCACAGATACGCAGTATTTT.

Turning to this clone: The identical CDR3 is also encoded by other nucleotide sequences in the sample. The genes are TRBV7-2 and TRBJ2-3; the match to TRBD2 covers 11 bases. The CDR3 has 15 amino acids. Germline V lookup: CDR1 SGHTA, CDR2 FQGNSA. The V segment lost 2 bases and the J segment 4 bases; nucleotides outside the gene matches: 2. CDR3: CASSLLAGGPDTQYF. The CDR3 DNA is TGTGCCAGCAGCTTACTAGCGGGGGGCCCAGATACGCAGTATTTT.

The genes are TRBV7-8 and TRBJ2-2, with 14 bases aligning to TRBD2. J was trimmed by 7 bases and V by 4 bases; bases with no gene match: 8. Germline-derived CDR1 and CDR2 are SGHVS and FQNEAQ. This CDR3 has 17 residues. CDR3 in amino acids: CASSYKTSGGVHGELFF. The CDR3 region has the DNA TGTGCCAGCAGCTACAAGACTAGCGGGGGGGTACACGGGGAGCTGTTTTTT.

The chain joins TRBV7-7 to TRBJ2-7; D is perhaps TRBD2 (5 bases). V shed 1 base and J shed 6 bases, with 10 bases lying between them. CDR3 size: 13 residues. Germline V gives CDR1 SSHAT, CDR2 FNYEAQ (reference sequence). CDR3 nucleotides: TGTGCCAGCAGCTTAGACGGGGAAAGCGAGCAGTACTTC. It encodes CASSLDGESEQYF.

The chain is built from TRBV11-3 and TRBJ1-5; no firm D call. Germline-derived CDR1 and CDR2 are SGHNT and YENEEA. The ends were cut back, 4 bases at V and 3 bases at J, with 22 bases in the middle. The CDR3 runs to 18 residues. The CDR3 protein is CASSSLSIWVRDNQPQHF. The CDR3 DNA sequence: TGTGCCAGCAGCTCCCTATCGATATGGGTTCGGGACAATCAGCCCCAGCATTTT.

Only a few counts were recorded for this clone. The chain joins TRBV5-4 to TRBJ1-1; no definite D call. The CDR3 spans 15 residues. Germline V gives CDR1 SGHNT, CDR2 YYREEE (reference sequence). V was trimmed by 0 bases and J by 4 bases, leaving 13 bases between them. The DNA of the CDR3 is TGTGCCAGCAGCTTGGCGGTGGGAGGGCTCACTGAAGCTTTCTTT. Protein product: CASSLAVGGLTEAFF.